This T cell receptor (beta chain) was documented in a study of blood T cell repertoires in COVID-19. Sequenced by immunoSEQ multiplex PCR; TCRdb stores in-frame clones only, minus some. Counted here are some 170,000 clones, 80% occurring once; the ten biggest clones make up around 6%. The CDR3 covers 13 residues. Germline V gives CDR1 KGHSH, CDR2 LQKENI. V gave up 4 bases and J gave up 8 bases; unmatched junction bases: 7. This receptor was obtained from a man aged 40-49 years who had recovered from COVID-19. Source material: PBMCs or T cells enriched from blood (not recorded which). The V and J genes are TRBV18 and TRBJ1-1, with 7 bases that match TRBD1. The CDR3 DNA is TGTGCCAGCTCACGTGAACAGGGGAGGGAAGCTTTCTTT. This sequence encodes CASSREQGREAFF.